This T cell receptor (beta chain) came from a study of blood T cell repertoires in COVID-19. At the level of the study: Nucleic acid was either cDNA or gDNA, and it came from T cells, B-cell-depleted T cells, or PBMCs.

TCRdb's table, derived via immunoSEQ multiplex PCR, lists solely in-frame clones and lacks some. There are 120,000 to 150,000 clones in the sample; 87% occur only once, and over 4% lies in the top ten. Recruits, aged roughly 18 to 89 years, lived in 20 to 30 US areas. Assignments of participants to cohorts depended upon their own reported clinical history. Germline V CDR1 and CDR2: SGHRS, YFSETQ. The CDR3 runs to 13 residues. V lost 0 bases and J 6 bases, leaving 8 bases between the germline ends. The clonotype originates from a woman between 40 and 55 years old who had been exposed to COVID-19. V usage is TRBV5-1 and J usage is TRBJ2-3; unclear D gene. Source material: PBMCs or T cells enriched from blood (not recorded which). CDR3: CASSLDIGDTQYF. The CDR3 DNA sequence: TGCGCCAGCAGCTTGGATATCGGGGATACGCAGTATTTT.